This T cell receptor beta chain originates from a study of T cells after yellow fever vaccination. In the study overall: In the case of low-cell-number fractions, SMART-Seq v4 Ultra Low Input was used for preparation.

Findings and limits, study-wide: The study re-detected most primary-vaccination clones after the booster (96% CD4, around 90% CD8). The secondary response was weaker but peaked faster, day 5 versus 15.

Germline values: CDR1 SGHRS, CDR2 YFSETQ. The CDR3 sequence is 15 residues long. The germline V and J ends were trimmed by 5 bases and 4 bases, with 19 bases remaining between them. TCRdb reanalysed the 5' RACE reads using MiXCR and keeps one entry per CDR3 protein. In the table there are around 310,000 distinct CDR3 sequences, about 4.5% of which are singletons. This clonotype showed up many times. Its antigen is unidentified. The receptor was derived from a young man who received the YFV17D yellow fever vaccine. The rearrangement links TRBV5-1 to TRBJ2-7, with D perhaps matching TRBD1 (5 bases). This sample comprised PBMCs, obtained 15 days after the yellow fever booster vaccination. In DNA, the CDR3 is TGCGCCAGCAGGTGGCTCCCGGCAGGGATGTACGAGCAGTACTTC. As protein: CASRWLPAGMYEQYF.